This T cell receptor beta chain was obtained from a study of T cell responses to AZD1222 COVID-19 vaccine. General observations from the study: Epitopes outside B.1.351 and B.1.1.7 mutated regions reportedly drew nearly half of spike TCRs. Clonal diversity may have been underestimated, and the donors were mostly white British, with more females than males. The breadth and depth of Spike-specific TCRs increased once two AZD1222 doses had been given.

This clone has only a few counts. Its antigen is as yet unknown. The germline gives CDR1 SGHRS, CDR2 YFSETQ. The V segment lost 0 bases and the J segment 3 bases; nucleotides outside the gene matches: 6. The CDR3 has 16 amino acids. Method: immunoSEQ multiplex PCR; TCRdb's copy keeps in-frame clones and lacks some. The data contain around 170,000 clones, approximately 91% of them singletons. The receptor's source is an adult in good health. V and J are TRBV5-1 and TRBJ1-1; TRBD1 aligns across 9 bases. Source: peripheral blood, taken on day 0 of AZD1222 vaccination. The DNA for the CDR3 is TGCGCCAGCAGCTTGGCAGGACAGGGGAGGCACACTGAAGCTTTCTTT. Translated: CASSLAGQGRHTEAFF.